This TCR beta chain is from a study of T-cell memory formation after mild COVID-19. Background on the study: Most TCR clusters belonged to a single donor. Study-wide points: Prior to infection, memory already included some responding clones, suggesting cross-reactive memory joined.

The CDR3 consists of 18 residues. Germline V lookup: CDR1 SGHVS, CDR2 FNYEAQ. V lost 1 base to trimming and J lost 1 base, with 17 bases between them. TCRdb itself ran the 5' RACE reads through MiXCR, one entry per CDR3 protein. The table shows 340,000 or so distinct CDR3 sequences, with over 10% occurring only once. In this sample, this clonotype turned up a few times. Its antigen is unknown. This TCR came from a man aged 18-30 years who had mild COVID-19 (a few samples of this study predate the infection). Cell type and time point are not known. The chain links TRBV7-6 to TRBJ2-4; maybe TRBD2 (5 bases). Sequenced sample: PBMCs or a T cell subset sorted from them (not recorded which). CDR3 nucleotide sequence: TGTGCCAGCAGCTTAGATATCCGGGGTGCGTCGGCCAAAAACATTCAGTACTTC. It translates to CASSLDIRGASAKNIQYF.